The clone carrying this T cell receptor beta chain was seen a few times. TCRdb reanalysed the 5' RACE reads using MiXCR and keeps one entry per CDR3 protein. This table has roughly 65,000 distinct CDR3 sequences, approximately 5% appearing once. The CDR3 length is 15 residues. Germline-derived CDR1 and CDR2 are SGHNT and YYREEE (reference sequence). Trimming cost V 4 bases and J 3 bases; bases outside gene matches: 6. The data derive from a study of T cells after yellow fever vaccination. This sequence was found in a young man who received the YFV17D yellow fever vaccine. This chain uses TRBV5-4 with TRBJ2-1; 8 positions agree with TRBD1. Sequenced material: CD4+ T cells sorted from PBMCs, taken around 14 days after the first yellow fever vaccination. CDR3 residues: CASSGGQGFYNEQFF. In DNA, the CDR3 is TGTGCCAGCAGCGGCGGACAGGGCTTCTACAATGAGCAGTTCTTC.